This T cell receptor (beta chain) was observed in a study of blood T cell repertoires in COVID-19. The wider study: Acute-phase and convalescent COVID-19 samples originated in the United States, Italy and Spain.

CDR3 size: 14 residues. Trimming removed 2 bases at V and 2 bases at J, with 11 bases between. CDR1 and CDR2 (germline): SGHNT, YYREEE (reference sequence). The method was immunoSEQ multiplex PCR; TCRdb's version includes in-frame clones alone and lacks a portion of them. The table has hundreds of thousands of clones, roughly 86% seen once; the top ten hold 1.5% to 2%. This sequence was found in a woman aged 25 to 39 with COVID-19, enrolled during active disease. This rearrangement joins TRBV5-4 to TRBJ2-7; possibly TRBD1 for D (6 bases). Sequencing input: peripheral blood. CDR3 DNA sequence: TGTGCCAGCAGCTTATCAGGGGTGGCCTACGAGCAGTACTTC. Protein sequence: CASSLSGVAYEQYF.